This T cell receptor beta chain is from a study of blood T cell repertoires in COVID-19. About the study: COVID-19 samples collected from the United States, Italy and Spain covered acute and convalescent phases. Sources were T cells, B-cell-depleted T cells, or PBMCs; the material itself was cDNA or gDNA.

Method: immunoSEQ multiplex PCR; TCRdb's copy keeps in-frame clones and lacks some. The top ten hold around 64% of the sample, which has tens of thousands of clones, approximately 70% seen once. V was cut by 7 bases and J by 0 bases, with 15 bases left in between. The CDR3 has 14 residues. The germline V gene encodes CDR1 SQVTM and CDR2 ANQGSEA. Sample: peripheral blood. The J gene is TRBJ1-2, the V gene TRBV29-1; the D gene is possibly TRBD1 (5 bases). The TCR originated in a man older than 75 with acute or convalescent COVID-19. This CDR3 is CSASGEYTNYGYTF. In DNA form, the CDR3 reads TGCAGCGCATCGGGGGAATATACTAACTATGGCTACACCTTC.